One sample yielded the 13 T cell receptor beta chains listed below, sequenced in a study of blood T cell repertoires in COVID-19. The assay was immunoSEQ multiplex PCR, and TCRdb's table has in-frame clones only and misses some. Of around 80,000 clones in the sample, more than 80% are singletons; the top ten hold around 4.7%. Sequencing was done on a sample of peripheral blood. Receptors originate from a woman between 65 and 79 years old with acute or convalescent COVID-19.

This clone was detected only a few times. The rearrangement uses TRBV6-5 and TRBJ1-2, with D perhaps TRBD1 (6 bases). Germline CDR1 MNHEY, CDR2 SVGAGI. The CDR3 runs 14 residues. V was clipped by 6 bases and J by 9 bases, with 20 bases between them. CDR3 nucleotide sequence: TGTGCCAGCAGCCAGACAGGTTTATCCCCTCGCTACACCTTC. Amino acids: CASSQTGLSPRYTF.

The chain combines TRBV19 with TRBJ1-3; the D is unclear. The CDR3 is 14 amino acids. Germline V gene lookup returns CDR1 LNHDA and CDR2 SQIVND (reference sequence). Trimming took 6 bases from V and 4 from J, leaving 13 bases between them. The CDR3 region has the DNA TGTGCCAGTAGCGGGAGCAGGTCGGGAAACACCATATATTTT. Protein: CASSGSRSGNTIYF.

The chain joins TRBV27 to TRBJ1-1; tentatively, D is TRBD1 (5 bases). Germline V gene data show CDR1 as MNHEY and CDR2 as SMNVEV (reference sequence). Trimming cost V 0 bases and J 3 bases, with 11 bases left between them. The CDR3 spans 15 residues. The CDR3 bases are TGTGCCAGCAGTTTATCAGGGGCGCCCTACACTGAAGCTTTCTTT. This sequence encodes CASSLSGAPYTEAFF.

This rearrangement joins TRBV11-3 to TRBJ2-1; weak D call: TRBD1 (6 bases). Germline V gene data show CDR1 as SGHNT and CDR2 as YENEEA. The CDR3 loop spans 13 amino acids. With 6 bases removed from V and 7 bases from J, the gap between germline ends came to 13 bases. This CDR3 reads CASRLNRENEQFF. CDR3 DNA sequence: TGTGCCAGCAGATTGAACAGGGAAAATGAGCAGTTCTTC.

This clone was detected only once. This chain joins TRBV5-4 and TRBJ1-1; a weak D match, TRBD1 (5 bases). CDR3 length equals 12 residues. Trimming stripped 0 bases from V and 10 bases from J, with 10 bases between. Germline CDR1 and CDR2: SGHNT and YYREEE (reference sequence). CDR3: CASSLVGEGAFF. CDR3 nucleotide sequence: TGTGCCAGCAGCTTGGTGGGGGAGGGAGCTTTCTTT.

The V gene is TRBV27, the J gene TRBJ2-2; 12 nucleotides match TRBD2. Germline values: CDR1 MNHEY, CDR2 SMNVEV (reference sequence). The CDR3 has 17 amino acids. Trimming took 5 bases from V and 2 from J; bases not matched to a gene: 6. CDR3 nucleotide sequence: TGTGCCAGCAGTGCCGAACTAGCGGGGGGAAACACCGGGGAGCTGTTTTTT. It translates to CASSAELAGGNTGELFF.

The chain carries TRBV18 and TRBJ1-2, with 7 bases that match TRBD1. CDR3 length: 12 residues. The germline V gene has CDR1 KGHSH and CDR2 LQKENI. V lost 3 bases and J lost 8; bases outside the gene matches: 3. CDR3: CASSPDREGYTF. In DNA form, the CDR3 reads TGTGCCAGCTCACCCGACAGGGAAGGCTACACCTTC.

This chain joins TRBV5-1 and TRBJ1-4; maybe TRBD1 (5 bases). V lost 3 bases, J lost 7 bases, and 22 bases lay in between. Germline CDR1 SGHRS, CDR2 YFSETQ. CDR3 length equals 17 residues. DNA for the CDR3: TGCGCCAGCAGCTCCTACTTCCCCGGGGGGGGAACTGAAAAACTGTTTTTT. Residues: CASSSYFPGGGTEKLFF.

Concerning this clone itself: Other DNA variants within this sample encode the same CDR3. The chain is built from TRBV7-9 and TRBJ2-7; D not resolved. This CDR3 region has 12 residues. The germline gives CDR1 SEHNR, CDR2 FQNEAQ (reference sequence). The V end was cut by 5 bases, the J end by 0 bases, with 5 bases between. CDR3 region: CASSLSSYEQYF. CDR3 DNA: TGTGCCAGCAGCCTCAGCTCCTACGAGCAGTACTTC.

This rearrangement joins TRBV18 to TRBJ2-7; D possibly corresponds to TRBD1 (6 bases). Germline CDR1 reads KGHSH; CDR2 reads LQKENI. Trimming pared 2 bases from V and 5 bases from J, leaving 13 bases between. This CDR3 spans 14 amino acids. The CDR3 region is CASSPLTGSNEQYF. In DNA form, the CDR3 reads TGTGCCAGCTCACCATTAACAGGGTCAAACGAGCAGTACTTC.

This sequence joins TRBV5-1 and TRBJ2-5, with TRBD2 matching over 10 bases. Trimming cost V 1 base and J 1 base; bases outside gene matches: 7. This CDR3 comprises 17 residues. Germline lookup yields CDR1 SGHRS and CDR2 YFSETQ. As DNA, the CDR3 is TGCGCCAGCAGCTTGTCGGGGGCTAGCGGGGGCCAAGAGACCCAGTACTTC. Its protein product is CASSLSGASGGQETQYF.

The chain employs TRBV3-1 (or the pseudogene TRBV3-2) and TRBJ2-5; 8 nucleotides align to TRBD2. Unmatched junction bases numbered 11, after V lost 3 bases and J lost 5 bases. CDR1 is LGHDT and CDR2 is YNNKEL in the germline V gene (reference sequence). This CDR3 has 16 amino acids. The CDR3 here is CASSQGLAGLAETQYF. As DNA, the CDR3 is TGTGCCAGCAGCCAGGGGCTAGCGGGTCTGGCGGAGACCCAGTACTTC.

Concerning this clone itself: The junction differs from germline at one of its ends, possibly a read error. J is TRBJ1-1 and V is TRBV6-5; D remains ambiguous. Germline values: CDR1 MNHEY, CDR2 SVGAGI. The CDR3 spans 13 residues. This CDR3 reads CASTPDGNSEAFF. CDR3 DNA sequence: TGTGCCAGCACACCGGACGGGAACAGTGAAGCTTTCTTT.